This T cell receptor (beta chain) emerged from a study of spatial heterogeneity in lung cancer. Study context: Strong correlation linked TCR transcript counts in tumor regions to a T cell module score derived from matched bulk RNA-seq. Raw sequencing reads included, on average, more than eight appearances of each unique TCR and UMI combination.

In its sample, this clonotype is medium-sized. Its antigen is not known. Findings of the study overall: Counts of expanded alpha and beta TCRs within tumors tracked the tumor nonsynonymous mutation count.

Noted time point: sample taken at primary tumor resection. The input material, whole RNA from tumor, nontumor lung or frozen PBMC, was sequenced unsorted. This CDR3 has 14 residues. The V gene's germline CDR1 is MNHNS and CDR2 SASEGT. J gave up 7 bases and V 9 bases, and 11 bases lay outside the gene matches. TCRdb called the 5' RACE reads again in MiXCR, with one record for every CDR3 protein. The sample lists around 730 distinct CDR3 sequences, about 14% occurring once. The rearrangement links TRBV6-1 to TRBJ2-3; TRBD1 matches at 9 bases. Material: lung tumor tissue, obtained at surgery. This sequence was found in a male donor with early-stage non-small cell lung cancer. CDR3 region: CASAPGQGVHTQYF. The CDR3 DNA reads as TGTGCCAGTGCACCGGGACAGGGAGTACATACGCAGTATTTT.